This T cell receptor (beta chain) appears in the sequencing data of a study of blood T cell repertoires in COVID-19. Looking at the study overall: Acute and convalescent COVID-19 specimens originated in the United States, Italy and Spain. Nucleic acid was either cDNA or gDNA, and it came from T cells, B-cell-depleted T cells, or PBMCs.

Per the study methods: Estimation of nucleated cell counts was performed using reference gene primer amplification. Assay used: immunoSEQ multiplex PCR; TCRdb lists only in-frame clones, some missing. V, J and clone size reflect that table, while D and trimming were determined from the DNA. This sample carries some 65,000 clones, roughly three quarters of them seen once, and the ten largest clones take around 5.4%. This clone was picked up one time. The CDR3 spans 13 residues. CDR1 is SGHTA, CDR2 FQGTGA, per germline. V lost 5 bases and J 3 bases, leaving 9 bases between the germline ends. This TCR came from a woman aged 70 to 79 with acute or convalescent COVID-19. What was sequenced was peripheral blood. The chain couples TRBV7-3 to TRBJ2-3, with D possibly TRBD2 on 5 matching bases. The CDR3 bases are TGTGCCAGCAGCCGCGGGCCTACAGATACGCAGTATTTT. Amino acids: CASSRGPTDTQYF.